This TCR beta chain was identified during a study of control samples from healthy donors and cancer patients (dated by TCRdb to about 2020). Based on the germline V gene, the CDR1 and CDR2 sequences are SGDLS and YYNGEE. Germline trimming: 3 bases from V, 0 bases from J; junction bases outside gene matches: 3. Its CDR3 holds 15 amino acids, cysteine through phenylalanine. Kept here is only the CDR3 DNA, which spans 45 bases and is read in frame from base 1. Comments on this clone: Its antigen is unknown. No much larger clonotype is one base removed from it; base qualities were not supplied.

The library was made by the immunoSEQ multiplex PCR assay. TCRdb stores this immuneACCESS table with in-frame sequences only. Part of the clones is absent; in the studies checked, under half of the shortfall reflects unresolved V genes, and no reason is known for the rest. The sample table contains 150,000 to 200,000 clones; only one count was recorded for around 93% of them. The ten largest clones represent over 1.3% of the sample. The source is a man between 18 and 29 years old in good health. The sequenced material came from blood. This receptor chain uses TRBV9 and TRBJ1-3; 7 middle bases align to TRBD1. The CDR3 sequence is CASSAGTVSGNTIYF. The sequenced DNA is TGTGCCAGCAGCGCGGGGACAGTCTCTGGAAACACCATATATTTT.